A single sample is the source of the 30 T cell receptor beta chains below, sequenced in a study of Graves' ophthalmopathy and Graves' hyperthyroidism. The sequenced template was RNA, covering the TCR beta CDR3 region. RT-PCR was first run with HTBI primers, then multiplex PCR in a second round. From the multiplex PCR reads, TCRdb called clonotypes with MiXCR, one entry per CDR3 protein. The table lists hundreds of thousands of distinct CDR3 sequences, about 38% of them singletons. The specimen sequenced was peripheral blood. The receptors come from an adult man with Graves' ophthalmopathy.

The rearrangement joins TRBV6-6 to TRBJ2-7; D may correspond to TRBD1 or TRBD2 (5 bases each). In germline, CDR1 is MNHNY, CDR2 SVGAGI (reference sequence). This CDR3 is built from 14 residues. V was shortened by 2 bases and J by 6 bases, with 14 bases between the two germline ends. CDR3 DNA sequence: TGTGCCAGCAGTTACGGTAGCAGGGACGTCGAGCAGTACTTC. Encoded protein: CASSYGSRDVEQYF.

This clonotype has ten or more counts. The CDR3 DNA reads as TGTGCCAGCAGTGAACAGGGGTCCACGTACGAGCAGTACTTC. This codes for CASSEQGSTYEQYF. The V gene is TRBV12-3 or TRBV12-4, the J gene TRBJ2-7; 7 nucleotides align to TRBD1. CDR3 length equals 14 residues. With V trimmed by 5 bases and J by 4 bases, 8 bases remained unmatched.

This clonotype has only a few counts. CDR3 loop: CASSPRGRPYEQYF. The CDR3, as DNA: TGTGCCTCATCCCCAAGGGGGAGGCCCTACGAGCAGTACTTC. The chain recombines TRBV19 with TRBJ2-7; possibly TRBD1 or TRBD2 for D (6 bases each). Germline V lookup: CDR1 LNHDA, CDR2 SQIVND (reference sequence). V dropped 11 bases and J dropped 2 bases, with 19 bases sitting between them. The CDR3 is made up of 14 amino acids. The variable domain in full, with the rest retrieved from reference TRBV19 and TRBJ2-7, is DGGITQSPKYLFRKEGQNVTLSCEQNLNHDAMYWYRQDPGQGLRLIYYSQIVNDFQKGDIAEGYSVSREKKESFPLTVTSAQKNPTAFYLCASSPRGRPYEQYFGPGTRLTVT.

This clonotype was seen just once. This rearrangement joins TRBV19 to TRBJ2-7, with 8 bases fitting TRBD1. V lost 7 bases and J lost 6; bases outside the gene matches: 11. CDR1 and CDR2 from the germline V gene are LNHDA and SQIVND (reference sequence). The CDR3 is made up of 14 amino acids. The CDR3 region has the DNA TGTGCCAGTAAAACCGGGGACAGGTCGGCCGAGCAGTACTTC. This codes for CASKTGDRSAEQYF.

The chain recombines TRBV28 with TRBJ2-6, with TRBD1 identical over 7 bases. Germline CDR1 reads MDHEN; CDR2 reads SYDVKM. This CDR3 is built from 14 residues. With V trimmed by 5 bases and J by 4 bases, 2 bases remained unmatched. CDR3 nucleotide sequence: TGTGCCAGCAGTACAGGGGAAGGGGCCAACGTCCTGACTTTC. This sequence encodes CASSTGEGANVLTF.

This clonotype has at least ten counts. The chain combines TRBV2 with TRBJ2-7; D gene unclear. CDR3 length: 12 residues. From germline, CDR1 is SNHLY and CDR2 FYNNEI. V lost 3 bases to trimming and J lost 6 bases, with 9 bases between them. CDR3 bases: TGTGCCAGCAGTGATGAGGTGGTCGAGCAGTACTTC. It yields the protein CASSDEVVEQYF.

In its sample, this clonotype was seen many times. The chain has TRBV7-3 and TRBJ2-7; D is tentatively TRBD1 or TRBD2 (5 bases each). Per germline, CDR1 SGHTA and CDR2 FQGTGA. The CDR3 is made up of 15 amino acids. V was trimmed by 4 bases and J by 6 bases, leaving 19 bases between them. In DNA, the CDR3 is TGTGCCAGCAGCTCTCAGGGACCCCCTAGTATCGAGCAGTACTTC. Amino acid sequence: CASSSQGPPSIEQYF.

This clonotype showed up many times. The rearrangement links TRBV7-2 to TRBJ1-3; tentatively, D is TRBD1 (5 bases). Per the germline V gene, CDR1 is SGHTA and CDR2 is FQGNSA. The CDR3 is 17 residues long. V shed 3 bases and J shed 2 bases, with 17 bases lying between them. The CDR3 nucleotides read TGTGCCAGCAGCTTGTTTAGCGGGACGGAACCTGGAAACACCATATATTTT. Encoded protein: CASSLFSGTEPGNTIYF.

This chain links TRBV5-6 with TRBJ1-1, with D uncertain. The V gene's germline CDR1 is SGHDT and CDR2 YYEEEE. The CDR3 sequence is 14 residues long. The V end was cut by 6 bases, the J end by 0 bases, with 12 bases between. CDR3 residues: CASIRWGMNTEAFF. CDR3 in DNA: TGTGCCAGCATCCGTTGGGGTATGAACACTGAAGCTTTCTTT. Drawing the rest from reference TRBV5-6 and TRBJ1-1, the complete variable domain is DAGVTQSPTHLIKTRGQQVTLRCSPKSGHDTVSWYQQALGQGPQFIFQYYEEEERQRGNFPDRFSGHQFPNYSSELNVNALLLGDSALYLCASIRWGMNTEAFFGQGTRLTVV.

Worth noting for this clonotype: A read error may be the cause here, since a much bigger clone is one base away. The genes are TRBV20-1 and TRBJ2-6; TRBD1 aligns across 8 bases. Germline assignment: CDR1 DFQATT and CDR2 SNEGSKA (reference sequence). This CDR3 spans 16 amino acids. The CDR3 sequence is CSARRQGLTGANVLSF. The CDR3 region has the DNA TGCAGTGCGAGAAGACAGGGGCTTACTGGGGCCAACGTCCTGTCTTTC.

This clonotype was counted ten times or more. The V call is TRBV6-5, the J call TRBJ1-2; D possibly corresponds to TRBD1 (6 bases). Per germline, CDR1 MNHEY and CDR2 SVGAGI. Trimming removed 6 bases at V and 4 bases at J, with 15 bases between. The CDR3 covers 14 residues. The CDR3 nucleotides are TGTGCCAGCAGACGTCAGGGGTCTGGCTATGGCTACACCTTC. This codes for CASRRQGSGYGYTF.

CDR3 nucleotide sequence: TGCAGTGCTGATAATATAGAGGGTAGCACTGAAGCTTTCTTT. Translation gives CSADNIEGSTEAFF. The chain has TRBV20-1 and TRBJ1-1; unclear D gene. V was trimmed by 5 bases and J by 4 bases, leaving 17 bases between them. The CDR3 is 14 amino acids. Looked up from germline, CDR1 is DFQATT and CDR2 is SNEGSKA (reference sequence).

This clonotype was detected many times. This chain links TRBV6-6 with TRBJ1-4; D is possibly TRBD1 (6 bases). The CDR3 sequence is 16 residues long. Trimming removed 5 bases at V and 2 bases at J, with 15 bases between. Germline V CDR1 and CDR2: MNHNY, SVGAGI (reference sequence). CDR3 bases: TGTGCCAGCAGTGGCCGACAGGAGAAGACTAATGAAAAACTGTTTTTT. Translating gives CASSGRQEKTNEKLFF.

V and J are TRBV30 and TRBJ1-1; D is possibly TRBD1 (5 bases). Trimming removed 0 bases at V and 6 bases at J, with 17 bases between. CDR1 GTSNPN and CDR2 SVGIG come from the germline V gene (reference sequence). The CDR3 is 15 residues long. The CDR3 bases are TGTGCCTGGAGTGTAGAGTCGCAGGGATGGGCTGAAGCTTTCTTT. Translated, it gives CAWSVESQGWAEAFF.

This clonotype has a count of ten or more. The chain is built from TRBV7-2 and TRBJ1-6; unclear D gene. The CDR3 runs 12 residues. Germline loops: CDR1 SGHTA, CDR2 FQGNSA. V lost 6 bases, J lost 7 bases, and 7 bases lay in between. CDR3 loop: CASSFGNSPLHF. CDR3 DNA: TGTGCCAGCAGTTTTGGGAATTCACCCCTCCACTTT. Full variable domain (missing parts from reference TRBV7-2 and TRBJ1-6): GAGVSQSPSNKVTEKGKDVELRCDPISGHTALYWYRQSLGQGLEFLIYFQGNSAPDKSGLPSDRFSAERTGGSVSTLTIQRTQQEDSAVYLCASSFGNSPLHFGNGTRLTVT.

This clonotype appeared a few times. V usage is TRBV3-1 and J usage is TRBJ2-7, with D perhaps assigned TRBD1 or TRBD2 (5 bases each). CDR3 length: 14 residues. In germline, CDR1 is LGHDT, CDR2 YNNKEL (reference sequence). Trimming took off 1 base at V and 4 bases at J, with 11 bases between the two ends. The CDR3 nucleotides are TGTGCCAGCAGCCAAGCGGGTGGGGGATACGAGCAGTACTTC. It specifies CASSQAGGGYEQYF.

The CDR3 loop reads CASKESPGTGGSYEQYF. The CDR3 DNA sequence: TGTGCCAGCAAAGAATCTCCCGGGACAGGGGGATCCTACGAGCAGTACTTC. The rearrangement links TRBV7-9 to TRBJ2-7; TRBD1 matches 11 bases. V gave up 7 bases and J gave up 1 base; unmatched junction bases: 12. Germline values: CDR1 SEHNR, CDR2 FQNEAQ (reference sequence). The CDR3 runs to 17 residues.

The sample holds a few counts of this clonotype. V is TRBV5-1 and J is TRBJ1-2; 8 bases fit TRBD1. The CDR3 has 15 amino acids. Germline V gene data show CDR1 as SGHRS and CDR2 as YFSETQ. V shed 0 bases, J shed 5 bases, and the junction held 6 bases outside the gene matches. The CDR3, as DNA: TGCGCCAGCAGCTTGGTAGCGACAGGGGAATATGGCTACACCTTC. It yields the protein CASSLVATGEYGYTF.

Details on this clonotype: A much larger clone lies a single base off, so this may be a read error. DNA of the CDR3: TGTGCCAGCAGCTCTCCCGGACAGGGGTCCTATAGTTCACCCCTCCACTTT. Its protein is CASSSPGQGSYSSPLHF. V and J are TRBV7-1 and TRBJ1-6, with 9 bases matching TRBD1. TRBV7-1 is assigned to the ORF class and has an uncertain function. This CDR3 comprises 17 residues.

The chain employs TRBV15 and TRBJ2-1; D gene unclear. Judging by the DNA end, TRBJ2-7 fits better; the J call may be wrong. The CDR3 runs to 14 residues. The V gene's germline CDR1 is LNHNV and CDR2 YYDKDF (reference sequence). The CDR3 DNA reads as TGTGCCACCAGCAGAGCGGACCCCTACAATGAGCAGTACTTC. Residues: CATSRADPYNEQYF.

The rearrangement links TRBV11-2 to TRBJ2-7; TRBD2 agrees at 14 bases. The trim removed 4 bases at V and 3 bases at J, leaving 5 bases unmatched. The CDR3 spans 16 residues. Germline V gene data show CDR1 as SGHAT and CDR2 as FQNNGV. DNA for the CDR3: TGTGCCAGCAGCTCTGGGACTAGCGGGGGCCACTACGAGCAGTACTTC. This codes for CASSSGTSGGHYEQYF. The full variable domain, its missing parts supplied by reference TRBV11-2 and TRBJ2-7, is EAGVAQSPRYKIIEKRQSVAFWCNPISGHATLYWYQQILGQGPKLLIQFQNNGVVDDSQLPKDRFSAERLKGVDSTLKIQPAKLEDSAVYLCASSSGTSGGHYEQYFGPGTRLTVT.

As to this clonotype: This may come from a read error, since a much larger clone is one base off. The rearrangement uses TRBV10-3 and TRBJ1-2; a weak D match, TRBD1 (5 bases). V lost 3 bases and J lost 12, with 11 bases in between. From germline, CDR1 is ENHRY and CDR2 SYGVKD. The CDR3 sequence is 11 residues long. DNA of the CDR3: TGTGCCATCAGTGACAGGGCGGTTAACACCTTC. Translating it yields CAISDRAVNTF.

This clonotype has only one observation. This may stem from a read error, because a much larger clone lies one nucleotide away. The rearrangement uses TRBV11-1 and TRBJ2-5; tentatively, D is TRBD1 (5 bases). This CDR3 spans 13 amino acids. Germline-derived CDR1 and CDR2 are SGHAT and FQDESV (reference sequence). The CDR3 loop reads CASSLRGKETRYF. CDR3 DNA: TGTGCCAGCAGCTTAAGGGGAAAAGAGACCCGGTACTTC.

Concerning this clonotype itself: This may be a read error, as it is one base from a much larger clone. The chain combines TRBV5-1 with TRBJ2-7; no clear D gene. Germline lookup yields CDR1 SGHRS and CDR2 YFSETQ. The CDR3 is made up of 13 amino acids. V lost 3 bases to trimming and J lost 2 bases, with 9 bases between them. The CDR3 reads CASSYYTAYEQYF. The CDR3 coding sequence is TGCGCCAGCAGCTACTACACGGCCTACGAGCAGTACTTC.

In this sample, this clonotype turned up many times. A junction boundary mismatches the germline segment, possibly from a read error. The chain couples TRBV10-3 to TRBJ1-2; possible D gene TRBD1, 5 bases. Germline V CDR1 and CDR2: ENHRY, SYGVKD. There are 15 residues in the CDR3. CDR3 DNA sequence: TGTGCCAGCAGTTCTAACTCACAGGCTAACTATGGCTACACCTTC. Amino acid sequence: CASSSNSQANYGYTF.

Turning to this clonotype: This may come from a read error, since a much larger clone is one base off. The CDR3 nucleotides are TGTGCCACCAGACCTACAGGGGTGTCTGGAAACACCATATATTTT. Protein: CATRPTGVSGNTIYF. The rearrangement joins TRBV12-3 or TRBV12-4 to TRBJ1-3, with 7 bases that match TRBD1. The trim removed 10 bases at V and 1 base at J, leaving 10 bases unmatched. The length of the CDR3 is 15 residues.

The chain recombines TRBV15 with TRBJ2-6; D tentatively fits TRBD1 or TRBD2 (5 bases each). Germline CDR1 LNHNV, CDR2 YYDKDF (reference sequence). The CDR3 extends over 15 amino acids. With 0 bases removed from V and 9 bases from J, the gap between germline ends came to 12 bases. CDR3 protein: CATSREDLRGNVLTF. DNA for the CDR3: TGTGCCACCAGCAGAGAGGACCTGAGGGGCAACGTCCTGACTTTC.

The chain couples TRBV20-1 to TRBJ1-2; 9 nucleotides line up with TRBD1. Losses at the gene ends were 6 bases for V and 8 bases for J; bases not matched to a gene: 13. CDR3 length equals 14 residues. In germline, CDR1 is DFQATT, CDR2 SNEGSKA (reference sequence). The DNA of the CDR3 is TGCAGTGCCAGCAGGGAGGGACAGGGCTACGGCTACACCTTC. Translating it yields CSASREGQGYGYTF.

Concerning this clonotype: An end of the junction differs from the germline gene, which may be a read error. The chain combines TRBV7-9 with TRBJ2-7, with TRBD1 matching 8 bases. From germline, CDR1 is SEHNR and CDR2 FQNEAQ (reference sequence). The CDR3 has 16 amino acids. The CDR3 protein is CASSAIGQGRSYEQCF. The CDR3, as DNA: TGTGCCAGCAGCGCAATCGGACAGGGACGGAGCTACGAGCAGTGCTTC.

The V and J genes are TRBV20-1 and TRBJ2-7; 8 bases align to TRBD2. The CDR3 extends over 12 amino acids. The germline V gene encodes CDR1 DFQATT and CDR2 SNEGSKA (reference sequence). V lost 1 base, J lost 12 bases, and 8 bases stayed unmatched. CDR3 sequence: CSARAGVAGMYF. The CDR3 DNA sequence: TGCAGTGCTAGAGCCGGGGTAGCGGGGATGTACTTC.